These T cell receptor beta chains were read from a single sample in a study of T cell changes during pregnancy in multiple sclerosis. Some clones are missing from TCRdb's copy, which holds only in-frame ones; the method was immunoSEQ multiplex PCR. This sample has roughly 70,000 clones; almost 95% occur once, and the top ten carry about 2.3%. Sequenced here: peripheral blood, sampled before pregnancy. The receptors were sampled from a female donor with multiple sclerosis, enrolled in a pregnancy study. Both conserved end residues are part of each CDR3. A D gene is named only where the DNA matches it firmly. Rows give clone size only sometimes, using once, few, many, or a class for an expanded clone.

>-|TRBD2|TRBJ2-7|TRBV7-2
TGTGCCAGCAGCCCCCAGGCTAGCGGGCTCTCCTACGAGCAGTACTTC
CASSPQASGLSYEQYF
>-|TRBD1|TRBJ2-1|TRBV6-4
TGTGCCAGCAGTGTGGACAGGGGATACAATGAGCAGTTCTTC
CASSVDRGYNEQFF
>once|TRBD2|TRBJ2-7|TRBV6-5
TGTGCCAGCAGTCCCCTACCACTAGCGGTAACGCAGTACTTC
CASSPLPLAVTQYF
>-|-|TRBJ2-7|TRBV7-2
TGTGCCAGCAGCTTTAACAGGGAGTTCGACGAGCAGTACTTC
CASSFNREFDEQYF
>-|TRBD1|TRBJ1-2|TRBV5-4
TGTGCCAGCAGCTTAAACCAGGGGGCGGGGGGCTACACCTTC
CASSLNQGAGGYTF
>-|TRBD2|TRBJ2-3|TRBV14
TGTGCCAGCAGCCCGAGTTTACTAGCGGACACAGATACGCAGTATTTT
CASSPSLLADTDTQYF
>-|TRBD1|TRBJ1-3|TRBV9
TGTGCCAGCAGCGCTCAGGGGGCACACACCATATATTTT
CASSAQGAHTIYF
>-|TRBD1|TRBJ1-1|TRBV5-5
TGTGCCAGCAGCTTGGCCGGCGTGGACAGGGTGAACACTGAAGCTTTCTTT
CASSLAGVDRVNTEAFF
>-|-|TRBJ1-2|TRBV14
TGTGCCAGCAGCCAAGAAGGGGCGACAGGTCTACTCCCCTATGGCTACACCTTC
CASSQEGATGLLPYGYTF
>-|-|TRBJ2-7|TRBV23-1
TGCGCCAGCGCCAACAGGGAATCCTACGAGCAGTACTTC
CASANRESYEQYF
>-|TRBD2|TRBJ2-7|TRBV5-1
TGCGCCAGCAGCTTGGGGAGCGGGAGCTCCTACGAGCAGTACTTC
CASSLGSGSSYEQYF
>-|-|TRBJ2-2|TRBV7-9
TGTGCCAGCAGCTTAGAGGGAGGCACCGGGGAGCTGTTTTTT
CASSLEGGTGELFF
>-|-|TRBJ2-4|TRBV7-2
TGTGCCAGCAGCTTAGCCGGGAGAGAAAACATTCAGTACTTC
CASSLAGRENIQYF
>-|-|TRBJ1-1|TRBV30
TGTGCCACCGCGGTCGGCTTGAACACTGAAGCTTTCTTT
CATAVGLNTEAFF
>-|-|TRBJ2-1|TRBV29-1
TGCAGCGGGGAGTGGAATGAGCAGTTCTTC
CSGEWNEQFF
>-|TRBD1|TRBJ2-7|TRBV11-1
TGTGCCAGCAGCCTGCCGGGACAGGGTGGCCACGAGCAGTACTTC
CASSLPGQGGHEQYF
>-|TRBD1|TRBJ1-2|TRBV7-9
TGTGCCAGCAGCCCAGACAGGGGTTGGAATGGCTACACCTTC
CASSPDRGWNGYTF
>-|-|TRBJ2-1|TRBV5-6
TGTGCCAGCGGGGTTACGGGGATCTCCTACAATGAGCAGTTCTTC
CASGVTGISYNEQFF
>-|-|TRBJ1-4|TRBV29-1
TGCAGCGTTGGAGACACTCTTACTAATGAAAAACTGTTTTTT
CSVGDTLTNEKLFF
>-|-|TRBJ2-7|TRBV6-1
TGTGCCAGCAGTGAAGCGGGCTTCGGTGGGGGGTGGTACGAGCAGTACTTC
CASSEAGFGGGWYEQYF
>-|-|TRBJ2-7|TRBV27
TGTGCCAGCAGTCTGACAGTCTCCTACGAGCAGTACTTC
CASSLTVSYEQYF
>-|TRBD1|TRBJ1-3|TRBV19
TGTGCCAGTACCCCGACAGGGCTCAGCTCTGGAAACACCATATATTTT
CASTPTGLSSGNTIYF
>-|-|TRBJ2-7|TRBV27
TGTGCCAGCAGTTTAGCTGGGGCGTCCTCCTACGAGCAGTACTTC
CASSLAGASSYEQYF
>-|-|TRBJ1-2|TRBV6-5
TGTGCCAGCAGAGTGTCAACATCAGGGGCCGGCTACACCTTC
CASRVSTSGAGYTF
>few|TRBD1|TRBJ1-1|TRBV27
TGTGCCAGCTTAAGACAGGGCATGAACACTGAAGCTTTCTTT
CASLRQGMNTEAFF
>once|TRBD1|TRBJ2-7|TRBV6-1
TGTGCCAGCAGTTGGACAGGGGTGGGGGAGCAGTACTTC
CASSWTGVGEQYF
>-|-|TRBJ1-5|TRBV27
TGTGCCAGCAGTCCAACAGGAGGCAATCAGCCCCAGCATTTT
CASSPTGGNQPQHF
>-|-|TRBJ2-7|TRBV4-3
TGCGCCAGCAGCCAAGTGACGGGAGTACCACACGAGCAGTACTTC
CASSQVTGVPHEQYF
>-|TRBD2|TRBJ2-3|TRBV11-3
TGTGCCAGCAGCACTAGCGGGAGGGCGGCAGATACGCAGTATTTT
CASSTSGRAADTQYF
>-|TRBD1|TRBJ2-3|TRBV7-2
TGTGCCAGCAGCCTATCGACAGGGAGCACAGATACGCAGTATTTT
CASSLSTGSTDTQYF
>-|-|TRBJ1-5|TRBV4-1
TGCGCCAGCAGCCAAGTTTGGGGAGATCAGCCCCAGCATTTT
CASSQVWGDQPQHF
>-|-|TRBJ2-5|TRBV9
TGTGCCAGCAGCGTAGCTACCGGGGGACAGACCCAGTACTTC
CASSVATGGQTQYF
>-|TRBD1|TRBJ2-2|TRBV4-3
TGCGCCAGCAGCCAAGACCCCGGGACAGGGAACGGGGAGCTGTTTTTT
CASSQDPGTGNGELFF
>-|TRBD2|TRBJ2-7|TRBV11-3
TGTGCCAGCAGTTTAGCAGGGACTACCTACGAGCAGTACTTC
CASSLAGTTYEQYF
>-|TRBD2|TRBJ2-7|TRBV5-4
TGTGCCAGCAGCTTGGCTAGCGGCAGCTCCTACGAGCAGTACTTC
CASSLASGSSYEQYF
>-|-|TRBJ2-7|TRBV7-9
TGTGCCAGCAGCTCACAACTAGCAAGGTACGAGCAGTACTTC
CASSSQLARYEQYF
>-|TRBD1|TRBJ1-1|TRBV5-6
TGTGCCAGCAGCTCGGGACAGCACACTGAAGCTTTCTTT
CASSSGQHTEAFF
>-|TRBD2|TRBJ2-3|TRBV4-2
TGTGCCAGCAGCCAGTACGGGACTAGCGTATACACAGATACGCAGTATTTT
CASSQYGTSVYTDTQYF
>once|-|TRBJ2-1|TRBV7-6
TGTGCCAGCAGCTCCCGGGTAGCCGGTGAGCAGTTCTTC
CASSSRVAGEQFF
>-|-|TRBJ1-4|TRBV7-6
TGTGCCAGCAGCTTAGACCGAACCACCGGTAATGAAAAACTGTTTTTT
CASSLDRTTGNEKLFF
>-|TRBD1|TRBJ2-7|TRBV2
TGTGCCAGCTCGTGGACAGGGGCAGTCATCGAGCAGTACTTC
CASSWTGAVIEQYF
>-|TRBD1|TRBJ1-2|TRBV4-1
TGCGCCAGCAGCCCCAGAGGGGACAGGGACTATGGCTACACCTTC
CASSPRGDRDYGYTF